Here is one T cell receptor (beta chain) with its context. This entry comes from a study of immune characterization of retroperitoneal liposarcoma. TCRdb re-called the PCR reads through MiXCR, storing one row per CDR3 protein. The sample comprises approximately 3,000 distinct CDR3 sequences, around 50% of which are singletons, and roughly 40% rests with the top ten. V shed 7 bases and J 1 base; nucleotides not matched to a gene: 3. This CDR3 is 15 amino acids long. From germline, CDR1 is MRHNA and CDR2 SNTAGT. The receptor was isolated from a male donor with retroperitoneal liposarcoma. The chain carries TRBV6-4 and TRBJ2-1; TRBD2 agrees at 11 bases. The specimen sequenced was tumor tissue. The CDR3 coding sequence is TGTGCCAGCACGACTAGCGGGGATTCCTACAATGAGCAGTTCTTC. It encodes CASTTSGDSYNEQFF.